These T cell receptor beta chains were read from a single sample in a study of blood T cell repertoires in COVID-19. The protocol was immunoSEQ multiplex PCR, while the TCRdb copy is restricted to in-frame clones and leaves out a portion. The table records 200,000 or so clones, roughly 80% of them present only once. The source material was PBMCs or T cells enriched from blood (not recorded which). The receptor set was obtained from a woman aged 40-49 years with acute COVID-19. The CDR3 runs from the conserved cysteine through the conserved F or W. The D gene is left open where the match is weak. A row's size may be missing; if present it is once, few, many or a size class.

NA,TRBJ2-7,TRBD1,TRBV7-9,CASSSNRGYEQYF,TGTGCCAGCAGCTCAAACAGGGGCTACGAGCAGTACTTC
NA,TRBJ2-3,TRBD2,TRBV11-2,CASSGLAGGPNTQYF,TGTGCCAGCAGCGGTTTAGCGGGAGGGCCGAATACGCAGTATTTT
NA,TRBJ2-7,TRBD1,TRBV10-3,CAISKPGTGTYEQYF,TGTGCCATCAGCAAACCCGGGACAGGAACCTACGAGCAGTACTTC
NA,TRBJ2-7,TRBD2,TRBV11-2,CASSYGFAGGNSYEQYF,TGTGCCAGCAGCTACGGGTTTGCGGGAGGTAACTCCTACGAGCAGTACTTC
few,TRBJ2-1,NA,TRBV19,CASSISGIYNEQFF,TGTGCCAGTAGTATAAGCGGTATCTACAATGAGCAGTTCTTC
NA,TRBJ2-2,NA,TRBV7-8,CASSRPLPGELFF,TGTGCCAGCAGCCGTCCCCTCCCCGGGGAGCTGTTTTTT
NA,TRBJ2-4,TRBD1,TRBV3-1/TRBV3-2,CASSQGQVKNIQYF,TGTGCCAGCAGCCAGGGACAGGTTAAAAACATTCAGTACTTC
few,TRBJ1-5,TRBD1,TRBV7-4,CASSPGRDRLSGNQPQHF,TGTGCCAGCAGCCCCGGCCGGGACAGGCTATCGGGCAATCAGCCCCAGCATTTT
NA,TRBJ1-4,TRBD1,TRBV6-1,CASSGLTGGWGEKLFF,TGTGCCAGCAGTGGACTTACAGGGGGCTGGGGTGAAAAACTGTTTTTT
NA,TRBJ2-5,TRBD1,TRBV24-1,CATSDSMDREATPRETQYF,TGTGCCACCAGTGATTCCATGGACAGGGAGGCAACCCCCCGGGAGACCCAGTACTTC
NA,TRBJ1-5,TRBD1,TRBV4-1,CASSRVTGGGNQPQHF,TGCGCCAGCAGCCGAGTGACAGGGGGCGGCAATCAGCCCCAGCATTTT
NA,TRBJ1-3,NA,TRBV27,CASGPLAGGRNTIYF,TGTGCCAGCGGCCCCCTTGCGGGGGGAAGAAACACCATATATTTT
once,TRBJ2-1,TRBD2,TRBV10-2,CASRSWGLAVDNEQFF,TGCGCCAGCAGGTCCTGGGGACTAGCGGTAGACAATGAGCAGTTCTTC
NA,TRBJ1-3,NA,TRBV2,CASRRGPGNTIYF,TGTGCCAGCAGGCGGGGACCGGGAAACACCATATATTTT
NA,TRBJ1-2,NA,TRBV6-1,CASSGPGGTKTANYGYTF,TGTGCCAGCAGTGGCCCCGGGGGAACGAAAACCGCTAACTATGGCTACACCTTC
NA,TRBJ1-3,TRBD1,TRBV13,CASSYNRGISGNTIYF,TGTGCCAGCAGCTACAACAGGGGGATCTCTGGAAACACCATATATTTT
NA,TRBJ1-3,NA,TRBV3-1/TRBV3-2,CASSRQTGAFSGNTIYF,TGTGCCAGCAGCCGACAGACAGGCGCTTTCTCTGGAAACACCATATATTTT